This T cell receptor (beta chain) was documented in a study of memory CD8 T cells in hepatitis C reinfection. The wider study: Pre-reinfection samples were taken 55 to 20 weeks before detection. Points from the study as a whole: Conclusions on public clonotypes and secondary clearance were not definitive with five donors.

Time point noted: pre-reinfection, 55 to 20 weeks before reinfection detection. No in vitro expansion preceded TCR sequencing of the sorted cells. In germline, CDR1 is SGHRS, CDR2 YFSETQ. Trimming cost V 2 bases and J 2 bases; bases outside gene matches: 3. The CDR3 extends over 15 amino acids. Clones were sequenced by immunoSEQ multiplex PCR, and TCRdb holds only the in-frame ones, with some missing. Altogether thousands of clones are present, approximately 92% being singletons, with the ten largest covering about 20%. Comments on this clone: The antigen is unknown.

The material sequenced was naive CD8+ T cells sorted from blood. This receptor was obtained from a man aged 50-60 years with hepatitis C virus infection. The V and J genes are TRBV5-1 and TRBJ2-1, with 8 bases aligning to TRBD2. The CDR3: CASSLRAGAYNEQFF. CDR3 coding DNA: TGCGCCAGCAGCTTACGAGCGGGAGCCTACAATGAGCAGTTCTTC.